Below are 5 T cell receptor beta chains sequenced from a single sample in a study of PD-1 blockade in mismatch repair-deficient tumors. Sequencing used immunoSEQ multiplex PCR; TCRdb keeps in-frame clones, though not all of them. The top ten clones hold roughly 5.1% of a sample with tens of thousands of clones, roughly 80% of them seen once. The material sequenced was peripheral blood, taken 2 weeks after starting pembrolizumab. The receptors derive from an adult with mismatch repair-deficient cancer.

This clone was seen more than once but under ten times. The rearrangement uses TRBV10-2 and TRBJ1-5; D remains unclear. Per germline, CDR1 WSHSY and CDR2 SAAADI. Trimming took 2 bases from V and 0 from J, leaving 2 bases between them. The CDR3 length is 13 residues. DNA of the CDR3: TGCGCCAGCAGTGAGAATAGCAATCAGCCCCAGCATTTT. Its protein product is CASSENSNQPQHF.

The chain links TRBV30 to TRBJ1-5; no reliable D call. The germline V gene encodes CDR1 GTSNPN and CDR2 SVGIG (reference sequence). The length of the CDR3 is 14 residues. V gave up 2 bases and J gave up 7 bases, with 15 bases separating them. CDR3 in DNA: TGTGCCTGGAGTCTTGGCGTGGATGGACAGCCCCAGCATTTT. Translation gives CAWSLGVDGQPQHF.

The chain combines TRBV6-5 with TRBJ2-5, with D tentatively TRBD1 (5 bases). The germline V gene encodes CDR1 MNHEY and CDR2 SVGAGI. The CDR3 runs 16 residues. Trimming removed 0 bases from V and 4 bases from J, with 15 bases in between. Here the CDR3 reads CASSYSTWGSGETQYF. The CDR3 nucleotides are TGTGCCAGCAGTTACTCGACGTGGGGCAGTGGAGAGACCCAGTACTTC.

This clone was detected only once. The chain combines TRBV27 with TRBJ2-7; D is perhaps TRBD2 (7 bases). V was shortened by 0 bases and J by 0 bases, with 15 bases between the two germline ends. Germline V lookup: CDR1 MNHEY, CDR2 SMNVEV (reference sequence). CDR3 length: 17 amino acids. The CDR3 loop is CASSLSGGGRASYEQYF. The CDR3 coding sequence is TGTGCCAGCAGTTTATCGGGGGGGGGCAGAGCCTCCTACGAGCAGTACTTC.

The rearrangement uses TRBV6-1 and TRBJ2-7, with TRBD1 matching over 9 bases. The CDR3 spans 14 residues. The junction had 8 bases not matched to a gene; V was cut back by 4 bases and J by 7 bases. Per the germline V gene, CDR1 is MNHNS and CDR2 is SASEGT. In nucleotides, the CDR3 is TGTGCCAGCAGTGGAGGACAGGGGCGGAGGGAGCAGTACTTC. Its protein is CASSGGQGRREQYF.